This T cell receptor (beta chain) was captured by sequencing in a study of blood T cell repertoires in COVID-19. Background on the study: COVID-19 samples collected from the United States, Italy and Spain covered acute and convalescent phases.

This clone was detected only once. Per germline, CDR1 SEHNR and CDR2 FQNEAQ (reference sequence). The CDR3 totals 14 residues. Trimming left V 3 bases short and J 3 bases short, with 11 bases between. Clones were read by immunoSEQ multiplex PCR, and TCRdb kept only the in-frame ones, dropping some. Of 200,000 to 300,000 clones detected, 75% to 85% appear once; the ten largest clones hold 9.5% to 15%. This sequence was found in a woman aged 55-69 years with active or convalescent COVID-19. This chain links TRBV7-9 with TRBJ1-2, with a tentative D call TRBD1 (6 bases). Sequenced: peripheral blood. The CDR3 DNA is TGTGCCAGCAGCTTGGGGGCAGGGGACTATGGCTACACCTTC. This sequence encodes CASSLGAGDYGYTF.